This TCR beta chain was profiled in a study of T cell clonality in common variable immunodeficiency (dated by TCRdb to the mid-2010s). General study outcomes and caveats: TCRbeta clonality was higher in CVID subjects than in healthy controls (t-test p = 0.018), and the increase was most characteristic of about a third of subjects. Even though DNA input was equal, the average per sample came to 75,000 to 95,000 unique sequences for controls compared with some 29,000 for CVID samples. Fewer deletions and N-nucleotide insertions were reportedly observed in CVID TCRbeta sequences, and highly modified clones with 13 or more V deletions were reportedly absent from CVID TCRbeta sequences. Healthy controls shared more TCRbeta clones with each other than CVID subjects shared among themselves (p < 0.0001). Correlations between repertoire features and clinical complications were limited by patient heterogeneity within the CVID cohort. It was noted by the authors that sequencing of the repertoires of T cell subpopulations would be needed to clarify the cause of the increased clonality in CVID.

Diagnosis of CVID followed standard criteria, namely serum IgG, IgA and/or IgM below the normal range together with specific antibody deficiency. There were about 43 subjects in the CVID group (around 15 female and 29 male), ranging in age from roughly 8 to 65 years, with a mean age of roughly 43. Most of the CVID patients and most of the healthy controls were of Caucasian heritage. All CVID subjects had received replacement immunoglobulin therapy for at least one year at the time of study participation. At blood collection, none of the CVID subjects was ill or on immunomodulatory or immunosuppressive medication. From each donor, 5 to 8 ml of heparinized peripheral whole blood was collected. TCRbeta CDR3 repertoires were sequenced from genomic DNA of adults with common variable immune deficiency (CVID) and healthy adult controls. Diluted blood was density-centrifuged over Hypaque 1077 or Ficoll-Paque to isolate peripheral blood mononuclear cells. Genomic DNA was extracted from unsorted mononuclear cells by Qiagen column purification or by a centrifugation-based method.

For sequencing, equivalent amounts of genomic DNA were input from CVID and control samples. For every sample, a 60 bp segment covering the rearranged TCRbeta CDR3 region was amplified and then sequenced. The immunoSEQ assay, a bias-corrected multiplex PCR with high-throughput sequencing, was employed for TCRbeta amplification. In the original analysis: Every unique nucleotide sequence was considered a clone and was annotated with V, D and J genes, copy number and frequency. Sequences were labeled productive if in frame, and non-productive if out of frame or containing stop codons. Clonality was calculated from Shannon's entropy as previously described. The predicted amino acid sequences of productive clones were used to derive the mean CDR3 Kyte-Doolittle hydropathy. Hierarchical clustering of scaled V gene usage was performed with the R hclust function using Manhattan distance and complete linkage. Clone sharing by CDR3 amino acid sequence was assessed by resampling 12 repertoires per group over 100 rounds. The repertoires were searched for 70 published EBV-specific TCRbeta sequences and nearly 250 published CMV-specific TCRbeta sequences. Analysis left out a couple of CVID samples that produced under 10,000 sequences, so some 45 CVID repertoires remained. TCRdb took this table from immuneACCESS and kept in-frame rearrangements with V and J called. Such tables lack part of the clones; where checked against another copy, unresolved V genes explain under half of the gap, and the rest is unexplained. For V, J and clone size, that table is used; D and trimming come from the DNA. There are under 30,000 clones in this sample, and none of them is a singleton. About 9.2% of the sample goes to the ten largest clones.

V and J lose 2 bases and 0 bases, and a span of 8 bases separates them. Its CDR3 holds 13 amino acids, cysteine through phenylalanine. The DNA covers only part of the CDR3, 30 bases in frame from base 1. The germline V gene (reference sequence) provides CDR1 GTSNPN and CDR2 SVGIG. This clone was seen repeatedly, ten times or more. The specificity of this receptor is unknown. The sequenced fragment ends 3 residues before the CDR3 boundary, so the rest is inferred from the germline J gene. The source is a human donor with common variable immunodeficiency. Sequencing was carried out using peripheral blood mononuclear cells. The chain couples TRBV30 to TRBJ2-7, with a tentative D gene TRBD1 over 5 matching bases. The part of the CDR3 DNA that was read is TGTGCCTGGAGTAGGGGTATCTCCTACGAG. The translation is CAWSRGISYE. Given in full, the CDR3 is CAWSRGISYEQYF.